The rows below give T cell receptor beta chains drawn from one sample of a study of identical twins. TCRdb analysed the 5' RACE reads with MiXCR anew, one entry per CDR3 protein. The data contain 400,000 to 650,000 distinct CDR3 sequences, approximately 22% of them singletons. The sample was also linked to a second study, of T cells expressing NK-cell markers.

Sequenced: CD4+ T cells sorted from blood. The receptors here all came from a woman younger than 30 in good health. Each CDR3 is given with its conserved first and last residue. The D gene is left open where the match is weak. Only some rows state a clone size, as once, few, many or a class for expanded clones.

>TRBJ2-5|TRBV24-1|-|few
CATSDQRVGLETQYF
TGTGCCACCAGTGATCAGCGGGTGGGGTTAGAGACCCAGTACTTC
>TRBJ1-3|TRBV18|-|few
CASSTPGGTTIYF
TGTGCCAGCTCAACCCCCGGCGGCACCACCATATATTTT
>TRBJ1-4|TRBV6-1|-|-
CASSEARGMIEKLFF
TGTGCCAGCAGTGAAGCGAGGGGGATGATTGAAAAACTGTTTTTT
>TRBJ2-3|TRBV6-1|TRBD1|-
CASTSAGTGGMDTQYF
TGTGCCAGCACCTCTGCCGGGACAGGGGGCATGGATACGCAGTATTTT
>TRBJ2-1|TRBV3-1|-|-
CASSPYDGPYNEQFF
TGTGCCAGCAGCCCGTACGATGGGCCTTACAATGAGCAGTTCTTC
>TRBJ2-7|TRBV20-1|TRBD2|few
CSVPSGPYEQYF
TGCAGTGTCCCTAGCGGTCCCTACGAGCAGTACTTC
>TRBJ2-1|TRBV7-2|-|few
CASSLAVKNEQFF
TGTGCCAGCAGCTTAGCGGTGAAGAATGAGCAGTTCTTC
>TRBJ1-5|TRBV9|-|-
CASSEGTGSNQPQHF
TGTGCCAGCAGCGAAGGGACCGGATCTAATCAGCCCCAGCATTTT
>TRBJ2-6|TRBV6-5|-|few
CASSYRVTWTGANVLTF
TGTGCCAGCAGTTACCGCGTTACCTGGACTGGGGCCAACGTCCTGACTTTC
>TRBJ2-2|TRBV20-1|-|few
CSASNRATGELFF
TGCAGTGCTAGTAACAGGGCAACCGGGGAGCTGTTTTTT
>TRBJ1-6|TRBV20-1|TRBD1|-
CSARQGGTAYNSPLHF
TGCAGTGCGCGTCAAGGAGGGACAGCTTATAATTCACCCCTCCACTTT
>TRBJ1-3|TRBV10-3|-|-
CAIRLDRNGNTIYF
TGTGCCATCAGGCTCGACAGAAATGGAAACACCATATATTTT
>TRBJ2-7|TRBV18|-|-
CASSPGRVTYEQYF
TGTGCCAGCTCACCCGGCAGGGTCACCTACGAGCAGTACTTC